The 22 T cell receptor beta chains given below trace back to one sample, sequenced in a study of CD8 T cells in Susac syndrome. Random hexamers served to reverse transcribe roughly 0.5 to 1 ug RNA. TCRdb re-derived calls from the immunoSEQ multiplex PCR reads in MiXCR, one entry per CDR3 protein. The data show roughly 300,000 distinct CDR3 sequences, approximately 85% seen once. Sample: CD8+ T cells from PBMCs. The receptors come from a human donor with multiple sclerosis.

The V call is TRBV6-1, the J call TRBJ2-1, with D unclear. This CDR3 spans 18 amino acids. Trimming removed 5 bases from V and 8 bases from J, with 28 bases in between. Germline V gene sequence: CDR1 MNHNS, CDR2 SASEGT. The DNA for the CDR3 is TGTGCCAGCAGTAGCGCCCTCCCGGGCCTCAATATAGGCGATGAGCAGTTCTTC. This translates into CASSSALPGLNIGDEQFF.

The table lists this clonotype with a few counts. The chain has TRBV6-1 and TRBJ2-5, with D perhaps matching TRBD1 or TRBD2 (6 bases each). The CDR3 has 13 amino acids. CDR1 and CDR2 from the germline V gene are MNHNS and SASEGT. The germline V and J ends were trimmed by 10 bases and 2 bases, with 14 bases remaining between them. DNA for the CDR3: TGTGCCACCTCGAGGGGGGTTCAAGAGACCCAGTACTTC. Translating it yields CATSRGVQETQYF.

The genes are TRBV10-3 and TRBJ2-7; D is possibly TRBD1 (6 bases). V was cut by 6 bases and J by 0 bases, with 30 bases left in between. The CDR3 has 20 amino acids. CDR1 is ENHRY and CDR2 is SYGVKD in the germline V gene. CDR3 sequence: CAIREKLQGYPPDSSYEQYF. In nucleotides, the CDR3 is TGTGCCATCAGGGAGAAACTACAGGGATATCCGCCCGACAGCTCCTACGAGCAGTACTTC.

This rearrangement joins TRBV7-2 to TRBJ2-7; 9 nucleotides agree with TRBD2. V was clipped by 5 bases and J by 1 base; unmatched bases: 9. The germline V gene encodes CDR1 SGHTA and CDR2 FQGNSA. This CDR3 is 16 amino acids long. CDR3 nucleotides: TGTGCCAGCAGCAACAACCCGGGACTAGCATCCTACGAGCAGTACTTC. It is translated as CASSNNPGLASYEQYF.

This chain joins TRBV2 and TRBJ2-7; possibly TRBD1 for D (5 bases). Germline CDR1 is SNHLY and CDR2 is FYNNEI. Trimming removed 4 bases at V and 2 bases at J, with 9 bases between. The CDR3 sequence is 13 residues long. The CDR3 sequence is CASSGTDTYEQYF. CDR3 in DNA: TGTGCCAGCAGTGGGACGGACACCTACGAGCAGTACTTC.

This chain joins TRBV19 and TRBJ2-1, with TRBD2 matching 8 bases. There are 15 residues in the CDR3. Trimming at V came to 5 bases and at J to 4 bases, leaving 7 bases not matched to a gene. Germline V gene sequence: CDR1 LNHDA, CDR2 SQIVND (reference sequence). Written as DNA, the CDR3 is TGTGCCAGTAGTTCCTCTAGCGGGTTATACAATGAGCAGTTCTTC. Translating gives CASSSSSGLYNEQFF.

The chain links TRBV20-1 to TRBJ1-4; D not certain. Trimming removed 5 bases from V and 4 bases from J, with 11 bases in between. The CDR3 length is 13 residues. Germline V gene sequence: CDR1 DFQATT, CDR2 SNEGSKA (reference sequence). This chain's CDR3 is CSAPAVLNEKLFF. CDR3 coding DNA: TGCAGTGCTCCGGCGGTCCTTAATGAAAAACTGTTTTTT.

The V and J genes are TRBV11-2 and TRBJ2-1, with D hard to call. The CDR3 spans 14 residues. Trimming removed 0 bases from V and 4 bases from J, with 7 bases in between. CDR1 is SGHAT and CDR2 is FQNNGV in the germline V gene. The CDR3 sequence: CASSLEGKYNEQFF. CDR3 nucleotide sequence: TGTGCCAGCAGCTTAGAAGGTAAATACAATGAGCAGTTCTTC. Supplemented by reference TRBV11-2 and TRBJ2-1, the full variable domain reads EAGVAQSPRYKIIEKRQSVAFWCNPISGHATLYWYQQILGQGPKLLIQFQNNGVVDDSQLPKDRFSAERLKGVDSTLKIQPAKLEDSAVYLCASSLEGKYNEQFFGPGTRLTVL.

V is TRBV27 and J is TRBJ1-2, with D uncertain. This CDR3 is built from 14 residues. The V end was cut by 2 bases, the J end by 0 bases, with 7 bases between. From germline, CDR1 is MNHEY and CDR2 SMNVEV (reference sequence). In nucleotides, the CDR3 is TGTGCCAGCAGTTTAATTGGAGCTAACTATGGCTACACCTTC. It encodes CASSLIGANYGYTF.

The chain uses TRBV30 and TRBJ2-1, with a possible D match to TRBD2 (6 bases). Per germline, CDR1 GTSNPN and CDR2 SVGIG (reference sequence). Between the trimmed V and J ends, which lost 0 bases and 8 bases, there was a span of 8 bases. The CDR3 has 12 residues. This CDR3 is CAWSVRLDEQFF. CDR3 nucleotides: TGTGCCTGGAGTGTAAGACTAGATGAGCAGTTCTTC.

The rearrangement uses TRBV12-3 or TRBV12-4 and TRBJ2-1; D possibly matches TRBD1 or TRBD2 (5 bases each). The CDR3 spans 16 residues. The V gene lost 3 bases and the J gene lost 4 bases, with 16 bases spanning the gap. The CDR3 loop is CASSFLISGQYNEQFF. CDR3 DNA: TGTGCCAGCAGTTTTCTGATAAGCGGACAATACAATGAGCAGTTCTTC.

The DNA for the CDR3 is TGTGCCAGCAGCTTGTTAGAGGGGAGAGGAGATACGCAGTATTTT. Translation gives CASSLLEGRGDTQYF. The rearrangement joins TRBV11-2 to TRBJ2-3; D may correspond to TRBD1 or TRBD2 (5 bases each). CDR1 is SGHAT and CDR2 is FQNNGV in the germline V gene. V was clipped by 3 bases and J by 5 bases, with 15 bases between them. The CDR3 extends over 15 amino acids.

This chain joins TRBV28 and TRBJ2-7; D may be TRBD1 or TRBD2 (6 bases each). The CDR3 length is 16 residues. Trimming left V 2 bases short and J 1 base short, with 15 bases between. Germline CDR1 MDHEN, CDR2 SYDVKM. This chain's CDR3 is CASSLLRGERSYEQYF. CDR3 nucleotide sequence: TGTGCCAGCAGTTTACTAAGGGGGGAGAGGTCCTACGAGCAGTACTTC. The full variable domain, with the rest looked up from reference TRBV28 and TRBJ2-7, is DVKVTQSSRYLVKRTGEKVFLECVQDMDHENMFWYRQDPGLGLRLIYFSYDVKMKEKGDIPEGYSVSREKKERFSLILESASTNQTSMYLCASSLLRGERSYEQYFGPGTRLTVT.

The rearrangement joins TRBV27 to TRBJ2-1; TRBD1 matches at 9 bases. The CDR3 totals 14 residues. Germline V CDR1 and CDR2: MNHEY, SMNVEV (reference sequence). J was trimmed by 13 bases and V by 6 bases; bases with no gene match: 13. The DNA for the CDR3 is TGTGCCAGCAGCGTAACTACAGGGGGCCTCGCTCAGTTCTTC. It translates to CASSVTTGGLAQFF.

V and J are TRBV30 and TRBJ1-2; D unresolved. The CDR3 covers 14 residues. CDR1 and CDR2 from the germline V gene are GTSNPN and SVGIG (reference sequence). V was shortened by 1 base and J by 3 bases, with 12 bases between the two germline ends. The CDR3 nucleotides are TGTGCCTGGAGTGAGGCAGGTGGAGACTATGGCTACACCTTC. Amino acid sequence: CAWSEAGGDYGYTF.

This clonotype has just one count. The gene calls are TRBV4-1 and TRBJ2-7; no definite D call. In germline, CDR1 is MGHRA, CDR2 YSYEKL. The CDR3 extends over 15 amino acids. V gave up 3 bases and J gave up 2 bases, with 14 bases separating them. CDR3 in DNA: TGCGCCAGCAGCCACCGTGAAGGGCCCGCCTACGAGCAGTACTTC. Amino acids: CASSHREGPAYEQYF.

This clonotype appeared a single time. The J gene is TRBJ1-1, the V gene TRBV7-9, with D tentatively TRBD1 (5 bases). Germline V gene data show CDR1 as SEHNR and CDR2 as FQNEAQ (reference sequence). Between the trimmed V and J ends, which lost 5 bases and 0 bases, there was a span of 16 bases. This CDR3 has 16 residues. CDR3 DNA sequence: TGTGCCAGCAGCAATGGACATCCGGGGATGAACACTGAAGCTTTCTTT. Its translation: CASSNGHPGMNTEAFF.

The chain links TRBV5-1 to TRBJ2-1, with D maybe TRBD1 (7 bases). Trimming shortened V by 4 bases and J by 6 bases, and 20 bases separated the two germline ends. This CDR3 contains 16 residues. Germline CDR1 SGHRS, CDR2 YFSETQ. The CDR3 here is CASSRTGTQGGNEQFF. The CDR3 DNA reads TGCGCCAGCAGCAGAACCGGGACCCAGGGGGGCAATGAGCAGTTCTTC.

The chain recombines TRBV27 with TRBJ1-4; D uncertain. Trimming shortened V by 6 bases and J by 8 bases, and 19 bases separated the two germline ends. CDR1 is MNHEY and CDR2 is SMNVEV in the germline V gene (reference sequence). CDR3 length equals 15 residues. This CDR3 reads CASSVNSAVGEKLFF. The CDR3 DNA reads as TGTGCCAGCAGCGTTAACAGCGCGGTCGGGGAAAAACTGTTTTTT.

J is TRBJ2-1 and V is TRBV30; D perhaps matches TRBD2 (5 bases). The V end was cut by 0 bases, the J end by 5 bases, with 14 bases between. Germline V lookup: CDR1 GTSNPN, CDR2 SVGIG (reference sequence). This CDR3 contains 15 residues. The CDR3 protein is CAWSVGKRVDNEQFF. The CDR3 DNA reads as TGTGCCTGGAGTGTAGGAAAGAGGGTGGACAATGAGCAGTTCTTC.

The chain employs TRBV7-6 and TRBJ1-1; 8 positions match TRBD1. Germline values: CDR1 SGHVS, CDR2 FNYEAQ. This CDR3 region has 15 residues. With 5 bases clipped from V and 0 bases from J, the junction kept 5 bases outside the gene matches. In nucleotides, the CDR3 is TGTGCCAGCAGCCGTAAGGGACAGGTGAACACTGAAGCTTTCTTT. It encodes CASSRKGQVNTEAFF.

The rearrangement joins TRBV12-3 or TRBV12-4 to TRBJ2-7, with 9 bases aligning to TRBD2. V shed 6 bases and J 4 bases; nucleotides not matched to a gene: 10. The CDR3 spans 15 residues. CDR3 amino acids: CASRGTSGLFYEQYF. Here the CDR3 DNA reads TGTGCCAGCAGGGGTACTAGCGGGCTTTTTTACGAGCAGTACTTC.